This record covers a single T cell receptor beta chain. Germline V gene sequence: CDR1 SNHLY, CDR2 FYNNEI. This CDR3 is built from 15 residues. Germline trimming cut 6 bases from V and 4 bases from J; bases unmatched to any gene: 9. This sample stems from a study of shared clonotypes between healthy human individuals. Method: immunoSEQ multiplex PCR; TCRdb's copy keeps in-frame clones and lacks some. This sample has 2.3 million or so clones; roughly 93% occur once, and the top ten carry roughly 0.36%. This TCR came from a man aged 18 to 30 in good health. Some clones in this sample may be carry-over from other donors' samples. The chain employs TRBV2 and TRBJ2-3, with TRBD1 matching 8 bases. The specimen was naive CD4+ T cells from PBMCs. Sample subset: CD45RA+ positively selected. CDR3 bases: TGTGCCAGCAGCAACACCAGGGGGCCGGCAGATACGCAGTATTTT. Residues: CASSNTRGPADTQYF.